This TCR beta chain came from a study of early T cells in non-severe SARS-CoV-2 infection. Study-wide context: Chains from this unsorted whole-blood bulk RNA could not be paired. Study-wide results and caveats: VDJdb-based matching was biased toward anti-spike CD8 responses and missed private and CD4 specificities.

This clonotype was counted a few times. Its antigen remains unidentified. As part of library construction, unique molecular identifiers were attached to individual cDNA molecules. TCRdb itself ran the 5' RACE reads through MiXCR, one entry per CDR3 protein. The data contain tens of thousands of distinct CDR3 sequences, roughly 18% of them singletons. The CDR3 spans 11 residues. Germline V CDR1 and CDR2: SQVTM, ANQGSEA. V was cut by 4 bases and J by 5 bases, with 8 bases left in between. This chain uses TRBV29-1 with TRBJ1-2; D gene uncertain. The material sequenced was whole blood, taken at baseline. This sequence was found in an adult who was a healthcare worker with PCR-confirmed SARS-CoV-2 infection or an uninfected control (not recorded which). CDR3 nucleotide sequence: TGCAGCGTTGCCCTGATTTATGGCTACACCTTC. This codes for CSVALIYGYTF.